This T cell receptor (beta chain) was observed in a study of T cells in Graves' hyperthyroidism and ophthalmopathy. RNA transcripts were the template for amplifying TCR beta CDR3 regions. HTBI primers were the set used in a first-round RT-PCR of the TCR CDR3. Each CDR3 protein is one row after TCRdb ran MiXCR on the multiplex PCR reads. In the table there are 300,000 to 350,000 distinct CDR3 sequences, around 13% of which are singletons. This CDR3 is built from 12 residues. Germline V gives CDR1 SEHNR, CDR2 FQNEAQ (reference sequence). Worth noting for this clonotype: A clone one base away is much larger, so this may be a read error.

The specimen was blood. The receptor's source is a woman in her twenties or thirties with Graves' hyperthyroidism. The chain links TRBV7-9 to TRBJ2-5, with a weak D call TRBD1 (7 bases). The CDR3 here is CATNRGGETQHF. The CDR3 DNA sequence: TGTGCCACCAACAGGGGAGGAGAGACCCAGCACTTC.